What follows are 18 T cell receptor beta chains derived from one specimen sequenced in a study of STAT5B mutations in CD4+ large granular lymphocyte leukemia. The table came from immunoSEQ multiplex PCR; TCRdb's copy has only in-frame clones and leaves some out. This table has around 28,000 clones, roughly 70% appearing once. The source material was CD4+ T cells from blood buffy coats. Every receptor here comes from a human donor in good health.

This chain uses TRBV5-6 with TRBJ1-1; weak D call: TRBD1 (6 bases). This CDR3 is 14 amino acids long. V shed 4 bases and J shed 1 base, with 11 bases lying between them. The germline gives CDR1 SGHDT, CDR2 YYEEEE. CDR3 in DNA: TGTGCCAGCAGCCGAACAGGGTCGAACACTGAAGCTTTCTTT. Amino acids: CASSRTGSNTEAFF. The complete variable domain, with remaining parts taken from reference TRBV5-6 and TRBJ1-1, reads DAGVTQSPTHLIKTRGQQVTLRCSPKSGHDTVSWYQQALGQGPQFIFQYYEEEERQRGNFPDRFSGHQFPNYSSELNVNALLLGDSALYLCASSRTGSNTEAFFGQGTRLTVV.

The gene calls are TRBV7-3 and TRBJ2-3; possible D gene TRBD2, 6 bases. The length of the CDR3 is 14 residues. V was clipped by 5 bases and J by 0 bases, with 9 bases between them. From germline, CDR1 is SGHTA and CDR2 FQGTGA. In DNA form, the CDR3 reads TGTGCCAGCAGCCGGGGACTTAGCACAGATACGCAGTATTTT. This codes for CASSRGLSTDTQYF.

The chain employs TRBV18 and TRBJ2-5; possibly TRBD1 or TRBD2 for D (5 bases each). The CDR3 has 15 residues. The germline V gene has CDR1 KGHSH and CDR2 LQKENI. Trimming stripped 2 bases from V and 5 bases from J, with 15 bases between. The CDR3 region is CASSPGSGAHETQYF. The DNA for the CDR3 is TGTGCCAGCTCACCAGGTTCCGGGGCCCACGAGACCCAGTACTTC.

The V call is TRBV15, the J call TRBJ2-1; 10 bases fit TRBD2. This CDR3 comprises 17 residues. J lost 7 bases, V lost 0 bases, and 9 bases had no gene match. Germline loops: CDR1 LNHNV, CDR2 YYDKDF (reference sequence). The CDR3 loop reads CATSRDIAGGGSNEQFF. CDR3 nucleotides: TGTGCCACCAGCAGAGACATAGCGGGAGGAGGTTCTAATGAGCAGTTCTTC.

The chain couples TRBV9 to TRBJ2-5, with TRBD1 identical over 9 bases. The CDR3 spans 15 residues. V was pared by 7 bases and J by 2 bases, with 9 bases of the junction left unmatched. CDR1 and CDR2 from the germline V gene are SGDLS and YYNGEE. Written as DNA, the CDR3 is TGTGCCAGCTATACAGGGGGCCAGCCACAAGAGACCCAGTACTTC. It is translated as CASYTGGQPQETQYF.

The V call is TRBV5-1, the J call TRBJ1-1, with D perhaps matching TRBD1 (5 bases). This CDR3 has 13 amino acids. CDR1 SGHRS and CDR2 YFSETQ come from the germline V gene. Trimming stripped 0 bases from V and 3 bases from J, with 6 bases between. The CDR3, as DNA: TGCGCCAGCAGCTTGGGACAGCACACTGAAGCTTTCTTT. Amino acid sequence: CASSLGQHTEAFF.

This clone was observed a handful of times. The CDR3: CASSVRGAPQHF. DNA for the CDR3: TGTGCCAGCAGTGTGCGGGGGGCGCCCCAGCATTTT. The genes are TRBV6-1 and TRBJ1-5, with a possible D match to TRBD1 (6 bases). This CDR3 contains 12 residues. CDR1 is MNHNS, CDR2 SASEGT, per germline. With 4 bases removed from V and 9 bases from J, the gap between germline ends came to 10 bases.

This clone was found once. The J gene is TRBJ2-5, the V gene TRBV5-1; perhaps TRBD2 as D (5 bases). Germline lookup yields CDR1 SGHRS and CDR2 YFSETQ. Deletions cut 0 bases from V and 5 bases from J, with 11 bases between. This CDR3 is built from 14 residues. CDR3 residues: CASSLGGNLETQYF. DNA for the CDR3: TGCGCCAGCAGCTTGGGAGGGAATCTGGAGACCCAGTACTTC.

The rearrangement joins TRBV13 to TRBJ2-5, with TRBD1 matching 9 bases. The CDR3 extends over 18 amino acids. The V and J ends lost 5 bases and 4 bases, in that order; junction bases with no gene match: 17. Germline V gene sequence: CDR1 PRHDT, CDR2 FYEKMQ (reference sequence). In DNA, the CDR3 is TGTGCCAGCAGCCAAGGGGGGACAGGGAAAAGGGTCCGAGAGACCCAGTACTTC. It yields the protein CASSQGGTGKRVRETQYF.

This rearrangement joins TRBV6-5 to TRBJ1-5, with D unresolved. The length of the CDR3 is 13 residues. Trimming removed 0 bases at V and 15 bases at J, with 15 bases between. From germline, CDR1 is MNHEY and CDR2 SVGAGI. The CDR3, as DNA: TGTGCCAGCAGTTACTCGGGTGACACTCGTCGGCATTTT. This gives the protein CASSYSGDTRRHF.

This chain uses TRBV7-2 with TRBJ1-2; the D gene is possibly TRBD1 (6 bases). With 2 bases removed from V and 4 bases from J, the gap between germline ends came to 20 bases. Germline V gives CDR1 SGHTA, CDR2 FQGNSA. This CDR3 is built from 17 residues. In DNA form, the CDR3 reads TGTGCCAGCAGCTTAAAAAGCGGGGGGGCCCTAACCTATGGCTACACCTTC. Amino acids: CASSLKSGGALTYGYTF.

This clone was seen once. The chain has TRBV7-6 and TRBJ1-4; 8 bases are a match to TRBD1. Per germline, CDR1 SGHVS and CDR2 FNYEAQ. This CDR3 region has 15 residues. V lost 4 bases and J lost 7; bases outside the gene matches: 8. The CDR3 DNA sequence: TGTGCCAGCAGCTCCGCGGACAGGGTTTTTGAAAAACTGTTTTTT. This sequence encodes CASSSADRVFEKLFF. The complete variable domain, with remaining parts taken from reference TRBV7-6 and TRBJ1-4, reads GAGVSQSPRYKVTKRGQDVALRCDPISGHVSLYWYRQALGQGPEFLTYFNYEAQQDKSGLPNDRFSAERPEGSISTLTIQRTEQRDSAMYRCASSSADRVFEKLFFGSGTQLSVL.

This rearrangement joins TRBV28 to TRBJ1-1, with a possible D match to TRBD1 (6 bases). Germline CDR1 and CDR2: MDHEN and SYDVKM. V was shortened by 4 bases and J by 6 bases, with 18 bases between the two germline ends. The CDR3 covers 15 residues. The CDR3 protein is CASSSRRGGSAEAFF. DNA of the CDR3: TGTGCCAGCAGTTCTCGTAGGGGGGGATCGGCTGAAGCTTTCTTT.

This CDR3 is CASSFRNEQFF. CDR3 DNA sequence: TGTGCCAGCAGCTTTAGGAATGAGCAGTTCTTC. The V call is TRBV13, the J call TRBJ2-1; D unclear. Per the germline V gene, CDR1 is PRHDT and CDR2 is FYEKMQ (reference sequence). The CDR3 runs to 11 residues. V was trimmed by 3 bases and J by 7 bases, leaving 4 bases between them.

This clone was seen just once. The gene calls are TRBV7-3 and TRBJ2-7; D might be TRBD2 (5 bases). The germline V gene has CDR1 SGHTA and CDR2 FQGTGA. CDR3 size: 15 residues. V gave up 0 bases and J gave up 4 bases, with 13 bases separating them. The CDR3 DNA reads TGTGCCAGCAGCTTAACCGTGACGGGAACTTACGAGCAGTACTTC. Translating it yields CASSLTVTGTYEQYF.

The chain has TRBV11-2 and TRBJ2-5; unclear D gene. Germline V CDR1 and CDR2: SGHAT, FQNNGV. Trimming took off 5 bases at V and 2 bases at J, with 15 bases between the two ends. The CDR3 consists of 15 residues. The CDR3 spells CASSINRARQETQYF. DNA of the CDR3: TGTGCCAGCAGCATCAATCGAGCCCGACAAGAGACCCAGTACTTC. Full variable domain (remainder filled in from reference TRBV11-2 and TRBJ2-5): EAGVAQSPRYKIIEKRQSVAFWCNPISGHATLYWYQQILGQGPKLLIQFQNNGVVDDSQLPKDRFSAERLKGVDSTLKIQPAKLEDSAVYLCASSINRARQETQYFGPGTRLLVL.

This chain connects TRBV7-2 to TRBJ1-2, with D possibly matching TRBD1 (5 bases). The CDR3 spans 14 residues. Germline values: CDR1 SGHTA, CDR2 FQGNSA. V shed 3 bases and J shed 8 bases, with 16 bases lying between them. The CDR3: CASSFAQDPRGYTF. The CDR3 coding sequence is TGTGCCAGCAGCTTCGCACAGGATCCTCGAGGCTACACCTTC.

The CDR3 reads CAISGKGTSGPFYFIDTQYF. The CDR3 coding sequence is TGTGCCATCAGCGGAAAGGGGACTAGCGGGCCCTTTTACTTTATAGATACGCAGTATTTT. This chain connects TRBV10-3 to TRBJ2-3; TRBD2 aligns across 12 bases. The germline V gene has CDR1 ENHRY and CDR2 SYGVKD. V shed 6 bases and J 5 bases; nucleotides not matched to a gene: 21. This CDR3 has 20 amino acids.